This TCR beta chain was sequenced in a study of shared clonotypes between healthy human individuals. The V segment lost 3 bases and the J segment 5 bases; nucleotides outside the gene matches: 7. This CDR3 is built from 14 residues. Germline lookup yields CDR1 SGHAT and CDR2 FQNNGV. Method: immunoSEQ multiplex PCR; TCRdb's copy keeps in-frame clones and lacks some. Counted here are around 430,000 clones, roughly 80% occurring once; the ten biggest clones make up less than 15%. The receptor was isolated from a woman aged 40 to 49 in good health. Some clones in this sample may be carry-over from other donors' samples. V gene TRBV11-2 combines with J gene TRBJ2-7; 7 positions agree with TRBD1. Specimen: PBMCs. The CDR3 sequence: CASSLDRNLNEQYF. CDR3 bases: TGTGCCAGCAGCTTGGACAGGAATTTGAACGAGCAGTACTTC.